The T cell receptor (beta chain) described here comes from a study of T cell repertoires in cytomegalovirus infection. Study as a whole: Public TCR beta signatures were indicative of both CMV infection and a matching HLA type.

TCRdb reanalysed the reads using MiXCR and keeps one entry per CDR3 protein. The sample contains about 280,000 distinct CDR3 sequences, around 20% of which appear only once. In this sample, this clonotype turned up many times. What it recognizes is unknown. Germline CDR1 reads DFQATT; CDR2 reads SNEGSKA (reference sequence). V shed 6 bases, J shed 0 bases, and the junction held 7 bases outside the gene matches. There are 14 residues in the CDR3. This material consisted of cultured PBMCs, taken from culture after CMV antigen stimulation. The clonotype was recovered from a human donor in good health (CMV status not recorded). Some clones in this sample may be carry-over from other donors' samples. V gene TRBV20-1 combines with J gene TRBJ1-1; 7 bases fit TRBD1. CDR3 nucleotides: TGCAGTGCGGCGAAGGGGGCCTTGAACACTGAAGCTTTCTTT. It translates to CSAAKGALNTEAFF.